This note documents a single T cell receptor (beta chain) sequence. Its antigen is not identified. People whose metastatic non-small-cell lung cancer was chemo-refractory got focal radiation along with CTLA-4 blockade by ipilimumab. The CDR3 covers 17 residues. Per the germline V gene, CDR1 is MNHEY and CDR2 is SMNVEV (reference sequence). Method: immunoSEQ multiplex PCR; TCRdb's copy keeps in-frame clones and lacks some. The data show approximately 100,000 clones, approximately 78% seen once. This sample stems from a study of radiotherapy plus CTLA-4 blockade in lung cancer. Across the whole study: Disease control was seen in around 31% of patients, objective responses in approximately 19%. General study points: Among reported predictors of response, early blood T cell clone dynamics with interferon-beta performed best. Expansion in blood of tumor-derived TCR clones was seen after radiotherapy plus ipilimumab.

The rearrangement joins TRBV27 to TRBJ2-5, with D maybe TRBD2 (5 bases). The DNA end is a closer match to TRBJ2-7, so the J assignment may be wrong. The receptor comes from a human donor with non-small cell lung cancer who had a partial response to radiotherapy plus ipilimumab. The sample in question was peripheral blood, obtained from a patient treated with radiotherapy plus ipilimumab. This chain's CDR3 is CANKLVDSGKPAYEQYF. CDR3 nucleotide sequence: TGTGCCAACAAACTAGTGGATTCGGGAAAGCCCGCCTACGAGCAGTACTTC.